The 20 T cell receptor beta chains below come from one sample, sequenced in a study of T cells in Graves' hyperthyroidism and ophthalmopathy. RNA transcripts provided the source from which TCR beta CDR3 regions were amplified. The TCR CDR3 first-round RT-PCR relied on the HTBI primer set. TCRdb re-called the multiplex PCR reads with MiXCR, one entry per CDR3 protein. This sample has about 770,000 distinct CDR3 sequences, with around a sixth found just once. The source material was blood. The receptors derive from a woman aged 45 to 65 with Graves' hyperthyroidism that later progressed to Graves' ophthalmopathy.

This clonotype has just a few counts. This chain uses TRBV9 with TRBJ1-5; D is unclear. This CDR3 spans 15 amino acids. The V and J ends lost 4 bases and 0 bases respectively, with 11 bases between them. The germline CDR1 and CDR2 sequences are SGDLS and YYNGEE. Here the CDR3 reads CASSPGVDSNQPQHF. In DNA, the CDR3 is TGTGCCAGCAGCCCTGGGGTCGATAGCAATCAGCCCCAGCATTTT.

This clonotype appeared many times. This chain joins TRBV11-2 and TRBJ2-1; possibly TRBD1 or TRBD2 for D (5 bases each). The V and J ends lost 1 base and 4 bases respectively, with 11 bases between them. This CDR3 is 15 amino acids long. Looked up from germline, CDR1 is SGHAT and CDR2 is FQNNGV. The CDR3 region has the DNA TGTGCCAGCAGCTTAGTGCTGGGGGAATACAATGAGCAGTTCTTC. Its translation is CASSLVLGEYNEQFF.

This chain connects TRBV27 to TRBJ2-4; possible D gene TRBD1, 6 bases. Germline V gives CDR1 MNHEY, CDR2 SMNVEV (reference sequence). This CDR3 contains 16 residues. V was pared by 5 bases and J by 0 bases, with 14 bases between. The CDR3: CASSGWGQRAKNIQYF. The CDR3 DNA is TGTGCCAGCAGTGGCTGGGGACAAAGAGCCAAAAACATTCAGTACTTC.

The CDR3 loop is CASSSRTGGFSYTF. In nucleotides, the CDR3 is TGTGCCAGCAGTTCAAGGACAGGGGGTTTTAGCTACACCTTC. This rearrangement joins TRBV27 to TRBJ1-2, with 10 bases that match TRBD1. CDR1 and CDR2 (germline): MNHEY, SMNVEV (reference sequence). The CDR3 spans 14 residues. After removal of 4 bases from V and 9 bases from J, the junction contained 8 bases not matched to a gene.

This clonotype was observed at least ten times. V gene TRBV30 combines with J gene TRBJ2-7, with a tentative D call TRBD1 (5 bases). The CDR3 consists of 12 residues. Germline V lookup: CDR1 GTSNPN, CDR2 SVGIG (reference sequence). The V end lost 4 bases, the J end lost 3 bases, and 10 bases lay between the germline ends. The CDR3 protein is CAWKGYNYEQYF. CDR3 nucleotide sequence: TGTGCCTGGAAGGGGTATAACTACGAGCAGTACTTC.

The V and J genes are TRBV7-9 and TRBJ2-5; 7 bases match TRBD1. This CDR3 spans 14 amino acids. Looked up from germline, CDR1 is SEHNR and CDR2 is FQNEAQ (reference sequence). Germline trimming cut 7 bases from V and 0 bases from J; bases unmatched to any gene: 5. In DNA, the CDR3 is TGTGCCAGCACCTCCGACAGGGACCAAGAGACCCAGTACTTC. Translation gives CASTSDRDQETQYF.

The chain couples TRBV5-5 to TRBJ1-5, with TRBD1 matching 11 bases. CDR3 length: 15 amino acids. With V trimmed by 4 bases and J by 6 bases, 6 bases remained unmatched. CDR1 is SGHKS and CDR2 is YYEKEE in the germline V gene (reference sequence). The CDR3 DNA reads TGTGCCAGCAGCATTGGACAGGGGGCTGGTCAGCCCCAGCATTTT. Translation: CASSIGQGAGQPQHF. The complete variable domain, with remaining parts taken from reference TRBV5-5 and TRBJ1-5, reads DAGVTQSPTHLIKTRGQQVTLRCSPISGHKSVSWYQQVLGQGPQFIFQYYEKEERGRGNFPDRFSARQFPNYSSELNVNALLLGDSALYLCASSIGQGAGQPQHFGDGTRLSIL.

J is TRBJ2-2 and V is TRBV6-6; unclear D gene. V gave up 0 bases and J gave up 5 bases, with 13 bases separating them. The CDR3 spans 16 residues. Germline V lookup: CDR1 MNHNY, CDR2 SVGAGI (reference sequence). The CDR3 bases are TGTGCCAGCAGTTACTCGATGGGCGTGGGGACCGGGGAGCTGTTTTTT. It is translated as CASSYSMGVGTGELFF.

V and J are TRBV20-1 and TRBJ2-6; D uncertain. Germline assignment: CDR1 DFQATT and CDR2 SNEGSKA (reference sequence). V lost 0 bases to trimming and J lost 4 bases, with 10 bases between them. The CDR3 length is 15 residues. The chain's CDR3 is CSARDIRSGANVLTF. The DNA of the CDR3 is TGCAGTGCTAGAGATATAAGATCCGGGGCCAACGTCCTGACTTTC.

This clonotype was seen repeatedly, ten times or more. V gene TRBV15 combines with J gene TRBJ1-1; D is uncertain. Germline CDR1 and CDR2: LNHNV and YYDKDF (reference sequence). CDR3 size: 15 residues. Trimming removed 0 bases from V and 0 bases from J, with 8 bases in between. CDR3 sequence (DNA): TGTGCCACCAGCAGAGATAATGTGATGAACACTGAAGCTTTCTTT. Translation: CATSRDNVMNTEAFF.

The V gene is TRBV6-2 or TRBV6-3, the J gene TRBJ1-1; a weak D match, TRBD1 (5 bases). Looked up from germline, CDR1 is MNHEY and CDR2 is SVGEGT. CDR3 length: 14 amino acids. Trimming pared 6 bases from V and 3 bases from J, leaving 14 bases between. CDR3 residues: CASSRPAGYTEAFF. CDR3 coding DNA: TGTGCCAGCAGCCGACCCGCAGGGTACACTGAAGCTTTCTTT.

For this clonotype: The CDR3 does not close with the conserved phenylalanine or tryptophan, likely indicating a read error. V and J are TRBV6-1 and TRBJ1-1; tentatively, D is TRBD1 (6 bases). CDR3 length: 14 amino acids. Germline-derived CDR1 and CDR2 are MNHNS and SASEGT. The V end was cut by 6 bases, the J end by 0 bases, with 11 bases between. The CDR3 nucleotides read TGTGCCAGCAGCGCCCGGGACATGAACACTGAAGCTTTCCTT. Translation: CASSARDMNTEAFL.

The J gene is TRBJ2-7, the V gene TRBV20-1; no definite D call. Trimming left V 0 bases short and J 0 bases short, with 6 bases between. CDR1 is DFQATT, CDR2 SNEGSKA, per germline (reference sequence). This CDR3 contains 13 residues. The CDR3 DNA is TGCAGTGCTAGAGACCCGGTCTCCTACGAGCAGTACTTC. It yields the protein CSARDPVSYEQYF.

This clonotype was found a few times. The chain employs TRBV5-1 and TRBJ1-2, with 8 bases matching TRBD1. The CDR3 spans 14 residues. With 2 bases clipped from V and 6 bases from J, the junction kept 6 bases outside the gene matches. Germline loops: CDR1 SGHRS, CDR2 YFSETQ. In DNA, the CDR3 is TGCGCCAGCAGCTTTCTGCAGGGGGCTAATGGCTACACCTTC. Translating it yields CASSFLQGANGYTF.

This clonotype has only a few counts. The V call is TRBV28, the J call TRBJ1-6, with a weak D call TRBD1 (5 bases). V was shortened by 1 base and J by 8 bases, with 18 bases between the two germline ends. The CDR3 has 17 amino acids. Germline CDR1 is MDHEN and CDR2 is SYDVKM. The chain's CDR3 is CASSLFLVRDEHSPLHF. CDR3 coding DNA: TGTGCCAGCAGTTTATTCCTCGTGCGGGACGAGCATTCACCCCTCCACTTT. Full variable domain (missing parts from reference TRBV28 and TRBJ1-6): DVKVTQSSRYLVKRTGEKVFLECVQDMDHENMFWYRQDPGLGLRLIYFSYDVKMKEKGDIPEGYSVSREKKERFSLILESASTNQTSMYLCASSLFLVRDEHSPLHFGNGTRLTVT.

The chain links TRBV7-3 to TRBJ2-3; perhaps TRBD1 as D (5 bases). The CDR3 is made up of 13 amino acids. In germline, CDR1 is SGHTA, CDR2 FQGTGA. V shed 3 bases and J shed 6 bases, with 10 bases lying between them. CDR3 sequence (DNA): TGTGCCAGCAGCTTCAAGGGGTTGGATACGCAGTATTTT. Protein: CASSFKGLDTQYF.

The table lists this clonotype with many counts. V is TRBV12-3 or TRBV12-4 and J is TRBJ2-3; 8 bases line up with TRBD1. J gave up 5 bases and V 2 bases, and 6 bases lay outside the gene matches. The CDR3 spans 15 residues. The CDR3 DNA sequence: TGTGCCAGCAGTTTAATAAACAGGGGGAGAGATACGCAGTATTTT. It specifies CASSLINRGRDTQYF.

There are a few counts of this clonotype. The chain uses TRBV30 and TRBJ2-2, with TRBD1 matching 9 bases. Germline CDR1 and CDR2: GTSNPN and SVGIG (reference sequence). This CDR3 region has 16 residues. With V trimmed by 3 bases and J by 6 bases, 11 bases remained unmatched. Here the CDR3 DNA reads TGTGCCTGGAGATCCCTTCCGGGACAGGGCCCCGGGGAGCTGTTTTTT. It is translated as CAWRSLPGQGPGELFF.

This clonotype occurred a few times. CDR3 sequence reads: CASSQRGVEETQYF. CDR3 bases: TGTGCCAGCAGCCAGCGAGGGGTTGAGGAGACCCAGTACTTC. V gene TRBV9 combines with J gene TRBJ2-5; D possibly matches TRBD1 or TRBD2 (5 bases each). The CDR3 loop spans 14 amino acids. The germline V gene has CDR1 SGDLS and CDR2 YYNGEE. With 4 bases removed from V and 5 bases from J, the gap between germline ends came to 15 bases.

This clonotype was detected a few times. V is TRBV24-1 and J is TRBJ1-3; D ambiguous. The CDR3 extends over 15 amino acids. Trimming removed 3 bases from V and 3 bases from J, with 11 bases in between. Germline CDR1 reads KGHDR; CDR2 reads SFDVKD. The CDR3 coding sequence is TGTGCCACCAGTGATCCCGCAATGGGTGGAAACACCATATATTTT. It encodes CATSDPAMGGNTIYF.